The next 29 T cell receptor beta chains were all read from a single sample in a study of human T cells and chemical hapten exposure. TCRdb reprocessed the RACE reads with MiXCR, giving one entry per CDR3 protein. The sample has 120,000 to 150,000 distinct CDR3 sequences; 10% to 15% are singletons. Stated time point: patch test 2, 6 weeks after DPC sensitization. As to treatment: therapeutic diphenylcyclopropenone sensitization with weekly scalp DPC. Sequencing used whole blood, obtained in connection with sensitization to the hapten diphenylcyclopropenone (DPC). All receptors come from a woman in her forties or fifties with alopecia areata. Some clones in this sample may be carry-over from other donors' samples.

This clonotype was counted a few times. This chain uses TRBV7-6 with TRBJ2-7, with D hard to call. Between the trimmed V and J ends, which lost 5 bases and 2 bases, there was a span of 13 bases. The CDR3 sequence is 14 residues long. Germline V gives CDR1 SGHVS, CDR2 FNYEAQ. The CDR3 DNA reads TGTGCCAGCAGCCTTTCCCAGTATCCCTACGAGCAGTACTTC. As protein: CASSLSQYPYEQYF. Supplemented by reference TRBV7-6 and TRBJ2-7, the full variable domain reads GAGVSQSPRYKVTKRGQDVALRCDPISGHVSLYWYRQALGQGPEFLTYFNYEAQQDKSGLPNDRFSAERPEGSISTLTIQRTEQRDSAMYRCASSLSQYPYEQYFGPGTRLTVT.

This sequence joins TRBV20-1 and TRBJ1-1, with TRBD1 matching over 7 bases. Per germline, CDR1 DFQATT and CDR2 SNEGSKA (reference sequence). The CDR3 loop spans 16 amino acids. V shed 2 bases, J shed 0 bases, and the junction held 9 bases outside the gene matches. The chain's CDR3 is CSARSITGVVNTEAFF. The DNA for the CDR3 is TGCAGTGCTAGATCAATCACAGGGGTGGTGAACACTGAAGCTTTCTTT.

This clonotype was recorded many times. The chain recombines TRBV14 with TRBJ2-2; 11 nucleotides agree with TRBD2. CDR3 length: 17 residues. CDR1 and CDR2 (germline): SGHDN, FVKESK. Germline trimming cut 5 bases from V and 5 bases from J; bases unmatched to any gene: 10. The CDR3 bases are TGTGCCAGCAGCTCGGGACTAGCGGCACCGAGGACCGGGGAGCTGTTTTTT. This codes for CASSSGLAAPRTGELFF.

This clonotype occurred a few times. The J gene is TRBJ2-7, the V gene TRBV10-2; tentatively, D is TRBD2 (5 bases). There are 14 residues in the CDR3. Germline CDR1 and CDR2: WSHSY and SAAADI. V was trimmed by 2 bases and J by 2 bases, leaving 10 bases between them. The CDR3 nucleotides are TGCGCCAGCAGTGAGGGTCGGGGTCCCTACGAGCAGTACTTC. Protein: CASSEGRGPYEQYF.

This clonotype was counted at least ten times. The chain uses TRBV27 and TRBJ2-2; 13 bases fit TRBD2. The germline V gene has CDR1 MNHEY and CDR2 SMNVEV (reference sequence). The CDR3 runs to 15 residues. After removal of 6 bases from V and 6 bases from J, the junction contained 4 bases not matched to a gene. The CDR3 sequence: CASSLLAGGPGELFF. CDR3 coding DNA: TGTGCCAGCAGCTTACTAGCGGGAGGGCCCGGGGAGCTGTTTTTT.

The chain uses TRBV6-5 and TRBJ1-2; tentative D call: TRBD1 (5 bases). The CDR3 covers 14 residues. Germline CDR1 and CDR2: MNHEY and SVGAGI. V gave up 2 bases and J gave up 2 bases, with 9 bases separating them. The CDR3 is CASSYRGENYGYTF. The CDR3, as DNA: TGTGCCAGCAGTTACAGGGGCGAAAACTATGGCTACACCTTC.

The table lists this clonotype with many counts. V and J are TRBV11-3 and TRBJ2-3; D may be TRBD2 (6 bases). This CDR3 is 16 amino acids long. Trimming shortened V by 4 bases and J by 0 bases, and 14 bases separated the two germline ends. The germline V gene encodes CDR1 SGHNT and CDR2 YENEEA. The CDR3: CASSWGSGSSTDTQYF. CDR3 coding DNA: TGTGCCAGCAGCTGGGGCAGCGGGTCTAGCACAGATACGCAGTATTTT. Complete variable domain (other parts from reference TRBV11-3 and TRBJ2-3): EAGVVQSPRYKIIEKKQPVAFWCNPISGHNTLYWYLQNLGQGPELLIRYENEEAVDDSQLPKDRFSAERLKGVDSTLKIQPAELGDSAVYLCASSWGSGSSTDTQYFGPGTRLTVL.

At least ten counts were recorded for this clonotype. A junction boundary mismatches the germline segment, possibly from a read error. V gene TRBV13 combines with J gene TRBJ1-6; TRBD1 matches 8 bases. Germline V gives CDR1 PRHDT, CDR2 FYEKMQ (reference sequence). This CDR3 has 17 residues. For the CDR3, the DNA is TGTGCCAGCAGCGTAGGCGGCAGGGGGCTTCGAGGGTCACCCCTCCACTTT. It is translated as CASSVGGRGLRGSPLHF.

This clonotype was picked up many times. The CDR3 coding sequence is TGCGCCAGCAGCTCATCCCCCGGGGAAGCCAATGAGCAGTTCTTC. Amino acids: CASSSSPGEANEQFF. J is TRBJ2-1 and V is TRBV5-1, with D perhaps matching TRBD2 (5 bases). Germline V gives CDR1 SGHRS, CDR2 YFSETQ. This CDR3 contains 15 residues. The V end was cut by 3 bases, the J end by 6 bases, with 16 bases between.

There are a few counts of this clonotype. The rearrangement uses TRBV7-8 and TRBJ2-5; D is unresolved. The germline CDR1 and CDR2 sequences are SGHVS and FQNEAQ. The CDR3 is made up of 13 amino acids. The V gene lost 2 bases and the J gene lost 0 bases, with 4 bases spanning the gap. The CDR3 DNA reads TGTGCCAGCAGCTTACCGAACCAAGAGACCCAGTACTTC. As protein: CASSLPNQETQYF.

This clonotype was found many times. This chain connects TRBV3-1 to TRBJ2-5; TRBD2 aligns across 9 bases. CDR3 length: 15 amino acids. Germline-derived CDR1 and CDR2 are LGHDT and YNNKEL (reference sequence). Losses at the gene ends were 1 base for V and 4 bases for J; bases not matched to a gene: 4. CDR3 region: CASSQGLAGRETQYF. CDR3 in DNA: TGTGCCAGCAGCCAAGGGCTAGCGGGAAGAGAGACCCAGTACTTC.

This clonotype was seen many times. The V call is TRBV12-3 or TRBV12-4, the J call TRBJ1-3; tentatively, D is TRBD1 (6 bases). V was clipped by 5 bases and J by 0 bases, with 11 bases between them. This CDR3 has 15 amino acids. The CDR3 DNA follows: TGTGCCAGCAGTCGGCGACAGGACTCTGGAAACACCATATATTTT. It translates to CASSRRQDSGNTIYF.

This clonotype was picked up a small number of times. The CDR3 DNA sequence: TGTGCCAGCTCACCACGCAGCGCGGATCAGCCCCAGCATTTT. Translating gives CASSPRSADQPQHF. This chain joins TRBV18 and TRBJ1-5; D unresolved. The CDR3 runs 14 residues. The V and J ends lost 1 base and 5 bases respectively, with 9 bases between them. From germline, CDR1 is KGHSH and CDR2 LQKENI.

CDR3 sequence (DNA): TGTGCCAGCAGACCACAGGGGGAGGTTGGAGAGACCCAGTACTTC. Translated: CASRPQGEVGETQYF. V is TRBV5-4 and J is TRBJ2-5, with TRBD1 identical over 8 bases. V lost 5 bases, J lost 4 bases, and 10 bases stayed unmatched. CDR3 length equals 15 residues. CDR1 SGHNT and CDR2 YYREEE come from the germline V gene (reference sequence).

This clonotype was seen more than once but under ten times. The CDR3 bases are TGTGCCAGCTCACCCGGACTAGCGGCGCGTGCAGATACGCAGTATTTT. Translation: CASSPGLAARADTQYF. This rearrangement joins TRBV18 to TRBJ2-3; 10 nucleotides align to TRBD2. The CDR3 consists of 16 residues. Per germline, CDR1 KGHSH and CDR2 LQKENI. With 3 bases clipped from V and 4 bases from J, the junction kept 7 bases outside the gene matches.

In this sample, this clonotype turned up a few times. The V gene is TRBV6-5, the J gene TRBJ1-3, with TRBD1 identical over 7 bases. The CDR3 has 16 amino acids. The V and J ends lost 5 bases and 2 bases, in that order; junction bases with no gene match: 9. The germline V gene has CDR1 MNHEY and CDR2 SVGAGI. CDR3: CASSTTTGWAGNTIYF. The CDR3 DNA follows: TGTGCCAGCAGTACAACGACAGGGTGGGCTGGAAACACCATATATTTT.

This clonotype was seen many times. The chain links TRBV11-3 to TRBJ2-4; 7 bases are shared with TRBD2. V gave up 1 base and J gave up 4 bases; unmatched junction bases: 7. The CDR3 has 16 amino acids. CDR1 is SGHNT, CDR2 YENEEA, per germline. DNA for the CDR3: TGTGCCAGCAGCTTAGTGGCTAGCGGTACGAAAAACATTCAGTACTTC. It specifies CASSLVASGTKNIQYF.

The chain couples TRBV11-2 to TRBJ2-5; 11 bases are a match to TRBD1. The CDR3 is 15 residues long. Per germline, CDR1 SGHAT and CDR2 FQNNGV. Germline trimming cut 5 bases from V and 4 bases from J; bases unmatched to any gene: 6. This chain's CDR3 is CASSPGTGGGETQYF. The CDR3 coding sequence is TGTGCCAGCAGCCCCGGGACAGGGGGAGGAGAGACCCAGTACTTC.

This clonotype was recorded a few times. The genes are TRBV6-2 or TRBV6-3 and TRBJ2-7; 8 bases agree with TRBD2. This CDR3 region has 17 residues. Germline CDR1 and CDR2: MNHEY and SVGEGT. V dropped 0 bases and J dropped 0; count of bases not matched to a gene: 7. Written as DNA, the CDR3 is TGTGCCAGCAGTTACTCGATGGAACTAGCGGTCTCCTACGAGCAGTACTTC. The encoded protein is CASSYSMELAVSYEQYF.

In its sample, this clonotype was seen many times. The CDR3 coding sequence is TGTGCCAGCAGCTTGGCGGGTCCCTCCTACGAGCAGTACTTC. Protein product: CASSLAGPSYEQYF. V gene TRBV11-3 combines with J gene TRBJ2-7; tentative D call: TRBD2 (5 bases). This CDR3 has 14 residues. In germline, CDR1 is SGHNT, CDR2 YENEEA. With 3 bases removed from V and 0 bases from J, the gap between germline ends came to 9 bases.

This clonotype has more than one count but fewer than ten. V gene TRBV6-6 combines with J gene TRBJ1-6, with D unresolved. CDR3 length: 15 residues. Trimming took 5 bases from V and 0 from J, leaving 8 bases between them. The germline gives CDR1 MNHNY, CDR2 SVGAGI (reference sequence). The chain's CDR3 is CASSASFSYNSPLHF. CDR3 nucleotides: TGTGCCAGCAGTGCCAGTTTCTCCTATAATTCACCCCTCCACTTT.

This clonotype was seen more than once but under ten times. This chain connects TRBV24-1 to TRBJ1-2; TRBD1 agrees at 10 bases. J lost 6 bases, V lost 2 bases, and 8 bases had no gene match. The CDR3 sequence is 16 residues long. Per germline, CDR1 KGHDR and CDR2 SFDVKD. The CDR3 reads CATSDSTGTGANGYTF. Written as DNA, the CDR3 is TGTGCCACCAGTGATTCTACCGGGACAGGGGCGAATGGCTACACCTTC.

Many counts were recorded for this clonotype. V is TRBV7-6 and J is TRBJ2-5, with D possibly matching TRBD1 (5 bases). V was shortened by 4 bases and J by 1 base, with 10 bases between the two germline ends. Germline V gene sequence: CDR1 SGHVS, CDR2 FNYEAQ. The CDR3 runs 14 residues. The CDR3 here is CASSSSQGQETQYF. As DNA, the CDR3 is TGTGCCAGCAGCTCCTCGCAGGGCCAAGAGACCCAGTACTTC.

This clonotype has a count of ten or more. The chain employs TRBV28 and TRBJ2-7; D call uncertain. This CDR3 is built from 16 residues. Germline loops: CDR1 MDHEN, CDR2 SYDVKM. The V gene lost 5 bases and the J gene lost 3 bases, with 20 bases spanning the gap. CDR3 nucleotides: TGTGCCAGCAGTCGCCGGGCCCAAAGAAAGAGCTACGAGCAGTACTTC. Translated, it gives CASSRRAQRKSYEQYF.

This clonotype has ten or more counts. The rearrangement uses TRBV28 and TRBJ2-7, with no clear D. Trimming removed 6 bases at V and 2 bases at J, with 11 bases between. Germline CDR1 MDHEN, CDR2 SYDVKM. This CDR3 has 13 amino acids. The CDR3, as DNA: TGTGCCAGCAGGATGGACCGTACCTACGAGCAGTACTTC. It yields the protein CASRMDRTYEQYF.

There are a few counts of this clonotype. This rearrangement joins TRBV2 to TRBJ1-2; no firm D call. The CDR3 contains 13 residues. V lost 4 bases to trimming and J lost 4 bases, with 10 bases between them. Germline loops: CDR1 SNHLY, CDR2 FYNNEI. The CDR3 loop reads CASSVEKTYGYTF. The DNA for the CDR3 is TGTGCCAGCAGTGTCGAGAAAACCTATGGCTACACCTTC. Full variable domain (remainder filled in from reference TRBV2 and TRBJ1-2): EPEVTQTPSHQVTQMGQEVILRCVPISNHLYFYWYRQILGQKVEFLVSFYNNEISEKSEIFDDQFSVERPDGSNFTLKIRSTKLEDSAMYFCASSVEKTYGYTFGSGTRLTVV.

This clonotype was picked up many times. The gene calls are TRBV7-8 and TRBJ1-1; TRBD1 agrees at 8 bases. The junction had 11 bases not matched to a gene; V was cut back by 3 bases and J by 5 bases. CDR3 size: 16 residues. Germline-derived CDR1 and CDR2 are SGHVS and FQNEAQ. DNA for the CDR3: TGTGCCAGCAGCTTCAGGGCAGGGGGCGCGGGAACTGAAGCTTTCTTT. Protein product: CASSFRAGGAGTEAFF.

This clonotype has at least ten counts. CDR3 residues: CASSLFGSGANVLTF. DNA of the CDR3: TGTGCCAGCAGCTTATTTGGCTCTGGGGCCAACGTCCTGACTTTC. V is TRBV7-9 and J is TRBJ2-6; D not certain. CDR3 length: 15 amino acids. Germline lookup yields CDR1 SEHNR and CDR2 FQNEAQ (reference sequence). Deletions cut 2 bases from V and 0 bases from J, with 5 bases between.

At least ten counts were recorded for this clonotype. The J gene is TRBJ2-7, the V gene TRBV28; 9 bases agree with TRBD1. Germline loops: CDR1 MDHEN, CDR2 SYDVKM. With V trimmed by 4 bases and J by 5 bases, 9 bases remained unmatched. The CDR3 is 15 amino acids. CDR3 in amino acids: CASSSPGTGRHEQYF. CDR3 coding DNA: TGTGCCAGCAGTTCCCCCGGGACAGGGAGGCACGAGCAGTACTTC.